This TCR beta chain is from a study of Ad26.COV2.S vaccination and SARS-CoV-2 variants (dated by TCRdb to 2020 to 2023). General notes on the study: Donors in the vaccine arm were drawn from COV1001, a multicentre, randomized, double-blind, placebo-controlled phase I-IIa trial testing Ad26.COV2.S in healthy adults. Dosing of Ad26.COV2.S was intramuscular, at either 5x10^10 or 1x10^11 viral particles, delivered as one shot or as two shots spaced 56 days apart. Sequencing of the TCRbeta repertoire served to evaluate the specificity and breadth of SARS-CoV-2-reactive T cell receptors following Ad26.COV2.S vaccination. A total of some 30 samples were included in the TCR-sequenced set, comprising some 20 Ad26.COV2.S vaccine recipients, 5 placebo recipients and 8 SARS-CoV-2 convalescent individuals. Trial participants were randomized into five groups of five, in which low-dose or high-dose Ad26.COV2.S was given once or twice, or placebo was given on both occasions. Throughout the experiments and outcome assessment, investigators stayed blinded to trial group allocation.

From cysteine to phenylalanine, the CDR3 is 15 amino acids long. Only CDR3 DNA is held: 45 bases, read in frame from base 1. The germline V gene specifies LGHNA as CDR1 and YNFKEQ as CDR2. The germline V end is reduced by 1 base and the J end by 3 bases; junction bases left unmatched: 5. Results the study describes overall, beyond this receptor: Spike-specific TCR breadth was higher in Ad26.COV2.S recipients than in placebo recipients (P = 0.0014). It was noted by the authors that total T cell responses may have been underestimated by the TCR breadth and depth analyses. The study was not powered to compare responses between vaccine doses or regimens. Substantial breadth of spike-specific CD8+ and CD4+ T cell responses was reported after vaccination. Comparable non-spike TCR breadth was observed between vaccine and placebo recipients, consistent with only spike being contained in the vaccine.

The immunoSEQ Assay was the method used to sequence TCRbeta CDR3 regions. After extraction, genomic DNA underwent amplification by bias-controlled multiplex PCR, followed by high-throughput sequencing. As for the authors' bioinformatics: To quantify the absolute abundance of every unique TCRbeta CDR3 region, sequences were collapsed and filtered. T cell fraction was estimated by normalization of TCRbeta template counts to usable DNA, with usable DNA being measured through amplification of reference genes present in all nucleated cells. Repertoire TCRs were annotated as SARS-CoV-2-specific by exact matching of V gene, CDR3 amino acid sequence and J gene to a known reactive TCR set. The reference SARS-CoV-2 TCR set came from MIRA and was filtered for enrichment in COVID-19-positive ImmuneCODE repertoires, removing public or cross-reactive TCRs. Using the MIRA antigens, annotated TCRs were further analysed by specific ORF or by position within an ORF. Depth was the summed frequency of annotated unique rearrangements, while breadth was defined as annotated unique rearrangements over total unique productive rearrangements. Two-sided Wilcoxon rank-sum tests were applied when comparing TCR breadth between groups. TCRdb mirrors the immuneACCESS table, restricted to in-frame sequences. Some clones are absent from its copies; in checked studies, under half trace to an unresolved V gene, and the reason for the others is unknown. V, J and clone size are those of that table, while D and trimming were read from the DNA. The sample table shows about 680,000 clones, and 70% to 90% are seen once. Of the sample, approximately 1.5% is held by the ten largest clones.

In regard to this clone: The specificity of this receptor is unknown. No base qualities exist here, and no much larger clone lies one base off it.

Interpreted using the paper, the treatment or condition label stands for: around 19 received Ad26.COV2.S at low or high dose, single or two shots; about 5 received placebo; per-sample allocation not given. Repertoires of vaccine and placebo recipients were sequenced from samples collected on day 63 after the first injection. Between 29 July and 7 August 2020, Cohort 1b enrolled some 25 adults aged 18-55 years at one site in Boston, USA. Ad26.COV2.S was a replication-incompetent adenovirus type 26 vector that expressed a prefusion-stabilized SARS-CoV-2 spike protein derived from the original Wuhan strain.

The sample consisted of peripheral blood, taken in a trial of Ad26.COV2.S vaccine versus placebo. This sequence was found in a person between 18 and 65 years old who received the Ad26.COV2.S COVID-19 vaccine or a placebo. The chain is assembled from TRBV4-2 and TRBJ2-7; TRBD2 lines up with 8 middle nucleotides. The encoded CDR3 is CASSQAAGGNYEQYF. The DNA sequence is TGTGCCAGCAGCCAAGCGGCGGGGGGTAACTACGAGCAGTACTTC.